This is a list of T cell receptor beta chains from one sample in a study of blood T cell repertoires in COVID-19. Generated by immunoSEQ multiplex PCR, the TCRdb table keeps only in-frame clones and is missing some. The sample comprises a few hundred thousand clones, 75% to 90% of which are singletons, and roughly 2.7% rests with the top ten. Sequencing was carried out using PBMCs or T cells enriched from blood (not recorded which). The origin of the receptors is a woman aged 50 to 60 who had recovered from COVID-19. CDR3s include the opening cysteine and the closing phenylalanine or tryptophan. Each record gives: J gene, D gene, V gene, clone size, CDR3 DNA, CDR3 protein. The D gene is left open where the match is weak. Clone sizes are given selectively: once, few, many, or a class where the clone is expanded.

TRBJ2-2 - TRBV5-1 once TGCGCCAGCAGGAGTCTACCTAGGGGGTTCGGGGAGCTGTTTTTT CASRSLPRGFGELFF
TRBJ1-1 - TRBV4-1 - TGCGCCAGCAGCCATACCCGGGGGGGGTCCACTGAAGCTTTCTTT CASSHTRGGSTEAFF
TRBJ1-1 - TRBV20-1 - TGCAGTGCCCTCCTGAACACTGAAGCTTTCTTT CSALLNTEAFF
TRBJ2-2 - TRBV29-1 - TGCAGCGTTGAAGATCCAGAAGGGGTACGGACCGGGGAGCTGTTTTTT CSVEDPEGVRTGELFF
TRBJ2-1 - TRBV19 - TGTGCCAGTAGCTCGACGGGAGATAGGGCCTACAATGAGCAGTTCTTC CASSSTGDRAYNEQFF
TRBJ2-2 - TRBV25-1 - TGTGCCAGCAGTGATACGATTCACGCTAGGAATACCGGGGAGCTGTTTTTT CASSDTIHARNTGELFF
TRBJ2-7 - TRBV10-1 few TGCGCCAGCAGCACCAGCTACGAGCAGTACTTC CASSTSYEQYF
TRBJ1-2 TRBD1 TRBV3-1/TRBV3-2 - TGTGCCAGCAGCCACAACAGGGGGCACACCTTC CASSHNRGHTF
TRBJ2-5 - TRBV19 - TGTGCCAGTAGTATGAGGTCCCCCGGGGGGACCCAGTACTTC CASSMRSPGGTQYF
TRBJ2-3 TRBD2 TRBV30 once TGTGCCTGGACTAGACTAGCGGGGACTGCAGATACGCAGTATTTT CAWTRLAGTADTQYF
TRBJ1-5 - TRBV5-3 few TGTGCCAGAAGACGTCTTCCAGTGTGGCCTCAGCCCCAGCATTTT CARRRLPVWPQPQHF
TRBJ1-1 - TRBV5-6 - TGTGCCAGCAGCTTGAATCGGGGGATAACTGAAGCTTTCTTT CASSLNRGITEAFF
TRBJ2-6 - TRBV28 - TGTGCCAGCAGTTACGGGGTTGCTGGGGCCAACGTCCTGACTTTC CASSYGVAGANVLTF
TRBJ2-7 - TRBV5-1 - TGCGCCAGCAAGATGCGGGGAGGTATGAACGAGCAGTACTTC CASKMRGGMNEQYF
TRBJ1-1 TRBD1 TRBV4-3 - TGCGCCAGCAGCCATGCGACCCAGGGGGCTGAAGCTTTCTTT CASSHATQGAEAFF
TRBJ2-2 TRBD2 TRBV11-2 - TGTGCCAGCAGGTACCCGGGACTAGGAGGCACCGGGGAGCTGTTTTTT CASRYPGLGGTGELFF
TRBJ1-5 TRBD1 TRBV6-1 - TGTGCCAGCAGTGGGCAGCGGACAGGGGGCAAGCAGCCCCAGCATTTT CASSGQRTGGKQPQHF
TRBJ1-2 TRBD1 TRBV29-1 - TGCAGCGTTGACGGACCAGACAGGGATCCCTATGGCTACACCTTC CSVDGPDRDPYGYTF
TRBJ2-1 - TRBV21-1 - TGTGCCAGCAGCAAGTCCCACAGGGAGCGAGACAATGAGCAGTTCTTC CASSKSHRERDNEQFF
TRBJ2-2 TRBD2 TRBV7-2 - TGTGCCAGCAGCTTCAGCGGGGGGGCCCAAACCGGGGAGCTGTTTTTT CASSFSGGAQTGELFF
TRBJ1-1 - TRBV28 - TGTGCCAGCAGCCCTCCGGAGGTGGCTGAAGCTTTCTTT CASSPPEVAEAFF
TRBJ2-7 TRBD1 TRBV4-3 - TGCGCCAGCAGCCAGAACCTTCCGGGACAGGGGGCCTACGAGCAGTACTTC CASSQNLPGQGAYEQYF
TRBJ1-1 TRBD1 TRBV10-3 - TGTGCCATCAGCAAGCCGGGACAGGGAAGGACTGAAGCTTTCTTT CAISKPGQGRTEAFF
TRBJ2-7 - TRBV5-1 once TGCGCCAGCAGCTTTTTTACTAGTGGTTCCTACGAGCAGTACTTC CASSFFTSGSYEQYF
TRBJ2-7 TRBD2 TRBV5-4 - TGTGCCAGCAGCTCGGGACTAGCGGGAGTCAACTACGAGCAGTACTTC CASSSGLAGVNYEQYF
TRBJ1-2 - TRBV10-3 - TGTGCCATCAGTGAGGGACAGCAGAGTTATGGCTACACCTTC CAISEGQQSYGYTF
TRBJ1-1 TRBD1 TRBV9 once TGTGCCAGCAGCGCAATCGACAGGGGAAGCACTGAAGCTTTCTTT CASSAIDRGSTEAFF
TRBJ2-1 TRBD2 TRBV7-2 - TGTGCCAGCAGCTCCGGACTAGCGGGGGGTAATTTTTGGGAGCAGTTCTTC CASSSGLAGGNFWEQFF
TRBJ2-2 TRBD1 TRBV4-2 - TGTGCCGCAGGGGACAGTAACACCGGGGAGCTGTTTTTT CAAGDSNTGELFF
TRBJ1-5 - TRBV5-1 - TGCGCCAGCAGCTTGAGCCCGGAGGGGACTCAGCCCCAGCATTTT CASSLSPEGTQPQHF
TRBJ1-2 - TRBV5-4 - TGTGCCAGCAGCTTTGCGACTCGCAATCCCTATGGCTACACCTTC CASSFATRNPYGYTF
TRBJ2-3 TRBD2 TRBV5-1 - TGCGCCAGCAGCCTAGGCGGACTAGCGGGGGGCACAGATACGCAGTATTTT CASSLGGLAGGTDTQYF
TRBJ2-1 TRBD2 TRBV18 once TGTGCCAGCTCACCCATGGGGGGGACTACTTACAATGAGCAGTTCTTC CASSPMGGTTYNEQFF
TRBJ1-3 - TRBV7-8 - TGTGCCAGCAGCTTAGGGACACAGGTCTCTGGAAACACCATATATTTT CASSLGTQVSGNTIYF
TRBJ2-3 TRBD2 TRBV4-2 - TGTGCCAGCAGCCAAGGGAGTAGCGGGGCAGATACGCAGTATTTT CASSQGSSGADTQYF
TRBJ2-1 TRBD1 TRBV2 - TGTGCCAGCAGTGAATGGGGGACAGGGGCCGATGAGCAGTTCTTC CASSEWGTGADEQFF
TRBJ2-2 - TRBV7-2 - TGTGCCAGCAGACCGGACTTAAACACCGGGGAGCTGTTTTTT CASRPDLNTGELFF
TRBJ2-7 - TRBV3-1/TRBV3-2 - TGTGCCAGCAGCCGTGGAGGGAACTCCTACGAGCAGTACTTC CASSRGGNSYEQYF
TRBJ1-2 TRBD1 TRBV7-8 - TGTGCCAGCAGCTTAGCCCAGGGGGCGAACTATGGCTACACCTTC CASSLAQGANYGYTF
TRBJ2-5 - TRBV5-5 few TGTGCCAGCAGCTACAGGGCCCAAGAGACCCAGTACTTC CASSYRAQETQYF
TRBJ1-2 TRBD1 TRBV10-3 - TGTGCCATCAGTGAGGGGACAGGGGCTAACTATGGCTACACCTTC CAISEGTGANYGYTF